One sample yielded the 25 T cell receptor beta chains listed below, sequenced in a study of long-term antiretroviral therapy in people with HIV (dated by TCRdb to between 2021 and 2024). The immunoSEQ hsTCRB v3.0 assay was used at survey level resolution to sequence the TRB variable region. In TCRdb, the immuneACCESS table is reduced to in-frame sequences with V and J assigned. These tables do not hold every clone; where another copy was compared, an unresolved V gene accounts for under half, and the others remain unexplained. In all, the sample holds about 24,000 clones, and under 90% of those were seen once. Of the sample, 16% is held by the ten largest clones. The sequenced sample was unsorted PBMCs, obtained at the start of antiretroviral therapy, before treatment. The receptors were gathered from a woman aged 18-29 years with HIV.

A remark on this clone: In the same sample, other DNA sequences code for this CDR3. This chain links TRBV7-9 with TRBJ2-3; no definite D call. V dropped 5 bases and J dropped 3 bases, with 0 bases sitting between them. The germline gives CDR1 SEHNR, CDR2 FQNEAQ (reference sequence). CDR3 length: 10 amino acids. CDR3 DNA sequence: TGTGCCAGCAGCACAGATACGCAGTATTTT. Protein product: CASSTDTQYF.

The rearrangement links TRBV4-3 to TRBJ2-3; a weak D match, TRBD2 (7 bases). The ends were cut back, 0 bases at V and 8 bases at J, with 24 bases in the middle. CDR1 is LGHNA and CDR2 is YSLEER in the germline V gene. The CDR3 is made up of 18 amino acids. Here the CDR3 reads CASSQDHGGGGLAATQYF. The CDR3 nucleotides are TGCGCCAGCAGCCAAGATCATGGTGGCGGGGGCCTAGCGGCTACGCAGTATTTT.

This clone was picked up a small number of times. J is TRBJ2-7 and V is TRBV5-6, with 9 bases lining up with TRBD1. V lost 3 bases to trimming and J lost 4 bases; unmatched junction nucleotides: 8. The germline V gene encodes CDR1 SGHDT and CDR2 YYEEEE. This CDR3 spans 15 amino acids. CDR3: CASSSRGQGKYEQYF. For the CDR3, the DNA is TGTGCCAGCAGCTCCCGTGGACAGGGGAAGTACGAGCAGTACTTC.

This clone has a handful of counts. The chain combines TRBV27 with TRBJ1-2; D is unclear. There are 12 residues in the CDR3. V lost 8 bases and J lost 0, with 7 bases in between. Looked up from germline, CDR1 is MNHEY and CDR2 is SMNVEV (reference sequence). The CDR3 loop reads CASGPPNYGYTF. CDR3 bases: TGTGCCAGCGGACCCCCTAACTATGGCTACACCTTC.

Only a few counts were recorded for this clone. This chain links TRBV18 with TRBJ1-1, with TRBD1 matching over 9 bases. CDR1 and CDR2 from the germline V gene are KGHSH and LQKENI. The CDR3 spans 14 residues. J was trimmed by 6 bases and V by 6 bases; bases with no gene match: 8. The CDR3 DNA reads TGTGCCAGCTCTCAGGGACAGGGTGGGTCTGAAGCTTTCTTT. Its protein is CASSQGQGGSEAFF.

The V call is TRBV18, the J call TRBJ1-1; TRBD1 might be the D (5 bases). This CDR3 spans 14 amino acids. V was trimmed by 3 bases and J by 4 bases, leaving 12 bases between them. Germline assignment: CDR1 KGHSH and CDR2 LQKENI. The CDR3 loop reads CASSPVGEATEAFF. As DNA, the CDR3 is TGTGCCAGCTCACCTGTAGGGGAAGCCACTGAAGCTTTCTTT.

The chain has TRBV27 and TRBJ2-7, with D possibly matching TRBD2 (6 bases). V lost 5 bases to trimming and J lost 0 bases, with 14 bases between them. In germline, CDR1 is MNHEY, CDR2 SMNVEV (reference sequence). This CDR3 has 15 amino acids. The CDR3 region is CASSPPTGSSYEQYF. The CDR3 DNA reads TGTGCCAGCAGTCCCCCGACCGGGAGCTCCTACGAGCAGTACTTC.

The rearrangement uses TRBV29-1 and TRBJ1-2; D gene uncertain. In germline, CDR1 is SQVTM, CDR2 ANQGSEA. There are 12 residues in the CDR3. V was shortened by 6 bases and J by 3 bases, with 11 bases between the two germline ends. The CDR3 loop is CSVQDTDYGYTF. As DNA, the CDR3 is TGCAGCGTACAAGACACGGACTATGGCTACACCTTC.

This clone has a handful of counts. The genes are TRBV7-9 and TRBJ1-1, with TRBD1 identical over 7 bases. The CDR3 spans 14 residues. The V gene's germline CDR1 is SEHNR and CDR2 FQNEAQ (reference sequence). J gave up 0 bases and V 5 bases, and 3 bases lay outside the gene matches. The CDR3 spells CASSLGQMNTEAFF. CDR3 nucleotides: TGTGCCAGCAGCCTGGGACAGATGAACACTGAAGCTTTCTTT. Full variable domain (missing parts from reference TRBV7-9 and TRBJ1-1): DTGVSQNPRHKITKRGQNVTFRCDPISEHNRLYWYRQTLGQGPEFLTYFQNEAQLEKSRLLSDRFSAERPKGSFSTLEIQRTEQGDSAMYLCASSLGQMNTEAFFGQGTRLTVV.

The chain couples TRBV27 to TRBJ1-4; D possibly corresponds to TRBD1 (5 bases). Trimming removed 7 bases from V and 6 bases from J, with 12 bases in between. Germline-derived CDR1 and CDR2 are MNHEY and SMNVEV (reference sequence). This CDR3 contains 13 residues. This chain's CDR3 is CASTAGADEKLFF. The CDR3 DNA sequence: TGTGCCAGCACCGCCGGGGCGGATGAAAAACTGTTTTTT.

J is TRBJ2-7 and V is TRBV27; either TRBD1 or TRBD2 may fit D (5 bases each). In germline, CDR1 is MNHEY, CDR2 SMNVEV (reference sequence). The CDR3 has 14 amino acids. With 0 bases removed from V and 6 bases from J, the gap between germline ends came to 12 bases. Here the CDR3 reads CASSLSQAGAEQYF. In DNA, the CDR3 is TGTGCCAGCAGTTTATCTCAAGCCGGGGCCGAGCAGTACTTC.

The chain has TRBV7-8 and TRBJ2-1; 8 bases are a match to TRBD2. V lost 5 bases to trimming and J lost 10 bases; unmatched junction nucleotides: 13. The CDR3 loop spans 15 amino acids. The germline gives CDR1 SGHVS, CDR2 FQNEAQ. The CDR3 loop reads CASSPLGAGGGEQFF. CDR3 DNA: TGTGCCAGCAGCCCCCTGGGTGCGGGAGGAGGAGAGCAGTTCTTC.

V usage is TRBV6-4 and J usage is TRBJ2-2; TRBD1 is a possible D gene (6 bases). The CDR3 spans 15 residues. Trimming took off 4 bases at V and 2 bases at J, with 11 bases between the two ends. CDR1 is MRHNA, CDR2 SNTAGT, per germline. CDR3 region: CASSVTGDNTGELFF. As DNA, the CDR3 is TGTGCCAGCAGTGTGACAGGAGACAACACCGGGGAGCTGTTTTTT.

J is TRBJ2-3 and V is TRBV5-1; D remains ambiguous. This CDR3 comprises 15 residues. The V gene lost 1 base and the J gene lost 0 bases, with 9 bases spanning the gap. Germline values: CDR1 SGHRS, CDR2 YFSETQ. As DNA, the CDR3 is TGCGCCAGCAGCTTGATAGACTGGAGCACAGATACGCAGTATTTT. Its protein is CASSLIDWSTDTQYF.

J is TRBJ1-5 and V is TRBV7-2; TRBD1 matches at 7 bases. The V segment lost 1 base and the J segment 7 bases; nucleotides outside the gene matches: 1. Germline values: CDR1 SGHTA, CDR2 FQGNSA. The CDR3 is 13 amino acids. CDR3 loop: CASSLEGAQPQHF. The CDR3 DNA reads TGTGCCAGCAGCTTAGAGGGGGCCCAGCCCCAGCATTTT.

V and J are TRBV4-3 and TRBJ2-3, with TRBD1 matching over 9 bases. There are 16 residues in the CDR3. CDR1 is LGHNA, CDR2 YSLEER, per germline. V was clipped by 2 bases and J by 6 bases; unmatched bases: 9. The CDR3 reads CASSQFTGGPRDTQYF. CDR3 in DNA: TGCGCCAGCAGCCAATTCACAGGGGGCCCTAGGGATACGCAGTATTTT.

The gene calls are TRBV18 and TRBJ1-4; the D is unclear. Germline lookup yields CDR1 KGHSH and CDR2 LQKENI. The V end was cut by 3 bases, the J end by 2 bases, with 7 bases between. This CDR3 comprises 14 residues. DNA of the CDR3: TGTGCCAGCTCACCCAGACCGACTAATGAAAAACTGTTTTTT. Its translation: CASSPRPTNEKLFF. Full variable domain (outside the CDR3, taken from reference TRBV18 and TRBJ1-4): NAGVMQNPRHLVRRRGQEARLRCSPMKGHSHVYWYRQLPEEGLKFMVYLQKENIIDESGMPKERFSAEFPKEGPSILRIQQVVRGDSAAYFCASSPRPTNEKLFFGSGTQLSVL.

This clone was found once. The chain joins TRBV15 to TRBJ1-2; 7 nucleotides agree with TRBD1. V shed 0 bases and J 3 bases; nucleotides not matched to a gene: 4. The CDR3 length is 15 residues. CDR1 is LNHNV and CDR2 is YYDKDF in the germline V gene (reference sequence). The CDR3 spells CATSRETGQYYGYTF. Here the CDR3 DNA reads TGTGCCACCAGCAGAGAGACGGGACAGTACTATGGCTACACCTTC.

The V call is TRBV5-5, the J call TRBJ1-1; D is ambiguous. CDR3 length: 12 residues. The germline V gene encodes CDR1 SGHKS and CDR2 YYEKEE (reference sequence). Trimming cost V 1 base and J 5 bases, with 6 bases left between them. DNA for the CDR3: TGTGCCAGCAGCTTGTGGAGGACTGAAGCTTTCTTT. This translates into CASSLWRTEAFF.

This clone has more than one count but fewer than ten. V and J are TRBV9 and TRBJ2-2, with no clear D. V was cut by 4 bases and J by 4 bases, with 8 bases left in between. CDR3 size: 13 residues. The germline gives CDR1 SGDLS, CDR2 YYNGEE. The DNA of the CDR3 is TGTGCCAGCAGCCCAGCCTCCACCGGGGAGCTGTTTTTT. Its protein product is CASSPASTGELFF.

This clone showed up just once. The V call is TRBV7-3, the J call TRBJ2-2; D remains ambiguous. V was cut by 2 bases and J by 1 base, with 5 bases left in between. This CDR3 contains 14 residues. Per the germline V gene, CDR1 is SGHTA and CDR2 is FQGTGA. The CDR3 DNA is TGTGCCAGCAGCTTATTGGTGAACACCGGGGAGCTGTTTTTT. Protein sequence: CASSLLVNTGELFF. The full variable domain, with the rest looked up from reference TRBV7-3 and TRBJ2-2, is GAGVSQTPSNKVTEKGKYVELRCDPISGHTALYWYRQSLGQGPEFLIYFQGTGAADDSGLPNDRFFAVRPEGSVSTLKIQRTERGDSAVYLCASSLLVNTGELFFGEGSRLTVL.

This clone was counted a few times. At the DNA level, this CDR3 is encoded by other sequences in the same sample as well. The chain uses TRBV2 and TRBJ1-2; D perhaps matches TRBD1 (6 bases). Germline V gives CDR1 SNHLY, CDR2 FYNNEI. This CDR3 is 13 amino acids long. Trimming took off 4 bases at V and 0 bases at J, with 6 bases between the two ends. DNA for the CDR3: TGTGCCAGCAGTGGGACAGCTAACTATGGCTACACCTTC. This sequence encodes CASSGTANYGYTF.

V gene TRBV28 combines with J gene TRBJ1-5; D not certain. The CDR3 is 16 amino acids. CDR1 and CDR2 (germline): MDHEN, SYDVKM. V was shortened by 3 bases and J by 3 bases, with 15 bases between the two germline ends. This chain's CDR3 is CASSFYPSGPNQPQHF. CDR3 nucleotide sequence: TGTGCCAGCAGTTTTTATCCCTCCGGGCCCAATCAGCCCCAGCATTTT.

The V call is TRBV30, the J call TRBJ2-7; 8 positions match TRBD1. The junction had 3 bases not matched to a gene; V was cut back by 3 bases and J by 2 bases. The CDR3 is 13 amino acids. Germline assignment: CDR1 GTSNPN and CDR2 SVGIG (reference sequence). CDR3 sequence reads: CAWRTGVPYEQYF. In DNA, the CDR3 is TGTGCCTGGAGGACAGGGGTCCCCTACGAGCAGTACTTC.

The chain carries TRBV19 and TRBJ1-5; D is perhaps TRBD1 (5 bases). Germline CDR1 and CDR2: LNHDA and SQIVND (reference sequence). V lost 0 bases and J 7 bases, leaving 16 bases between the germline ends. This CDR3 has 16 amino acids. The CDR3 spells CASSIETIRQGQPQHF. The CDR3 nucleotides are TGTGCCAGTAGTATAGAGACCATCCGCCAGGGACAGCCCCAGCATTTT.